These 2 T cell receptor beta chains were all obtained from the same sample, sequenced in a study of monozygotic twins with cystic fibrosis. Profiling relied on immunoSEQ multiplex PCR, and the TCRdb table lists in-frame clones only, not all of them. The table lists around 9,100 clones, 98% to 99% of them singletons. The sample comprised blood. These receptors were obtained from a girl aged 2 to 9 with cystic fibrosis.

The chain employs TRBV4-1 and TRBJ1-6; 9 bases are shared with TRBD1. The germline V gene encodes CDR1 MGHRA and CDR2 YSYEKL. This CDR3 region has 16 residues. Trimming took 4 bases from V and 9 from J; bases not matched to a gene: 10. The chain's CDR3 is CASSPPLGTGLSPLHF. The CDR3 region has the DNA TGCGCCAGCAGCCCCCCGTTGGGGACAGGGCTTTCACCCCTCCACTTT.

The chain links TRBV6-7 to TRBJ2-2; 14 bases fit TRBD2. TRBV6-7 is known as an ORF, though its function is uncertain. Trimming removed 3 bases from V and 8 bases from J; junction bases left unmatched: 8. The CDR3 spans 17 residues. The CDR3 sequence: CASSYLGLAGERGELFF. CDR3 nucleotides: TGTGCCAGCAGTTATCTGGGACTAGCGGGAGAGAGGGGGGAGCTGTTTTTT.